The clone carrying this T cell receptor (beta chain) was seen many times. The antigen is not known. The data were taken from a study of regulatory T cells in long-lasting Graves disease. The J segment lost 1 base and the V segment lost 6 bases, leaving 11 bases of the junction unmatched. Germline assignment: CDR1 MDHEN and CDR2 SYDVKM. The CDR3 runs to 17 residues. The time point: newly diagnosed GD, antithyroid drugs for less than 3 months. Generation of the TCR library employed RNA extracted from PBMCs. Broader study findings: Favored gene segments in persistent disease were TRBV28, TRBJ1-2 and TRBJ2-5.

Building of the TCR beta libraries involved iRepertoire HTBI primers and Arm-PCR of CDR3 regions. One entry per CDR3 protein results from TCRdb running MiXCR on the multiplex PCR reads. The sample has 450,000 to 700,000 distinct CDR3 sequences; approximately 13% are singletons. A further study also used this sample, focusing on T cells in Graves' hyperthyroidism and ophthalmopathy. As reported in that work: When the TCR CDR3 underwent first-round RT-PCR, the HTBI primer set was used.

This specimen consisted of peripheral blood mononuclear cells (PBMCs), obtained at new diagnosis, from a patient treated with antithyroid drugs. The chain couples TRBV28 to TRBJ1-5; TRBD1 aligns across 8 bases. The clonotype was recovered from a man aged 30-40 years with Graves disease. The CDR3 protein is CASRRPGGQGSNQPQHF. The CDR3 region has the DNA TGTGCCAGCAGACGACCAGGCGGACAGGGAAGCAATCAGCCCCAGCATTTT.